This TCR beta chain is drawn from a study of cytomegalovirus exposure and HLA in healthy donors. V trimming: 11 bases; J trimming: 6 bases; junction bases outside the gene matches: 9. Germline V gives CDR1 SNHLY, CDR2 FYNNEI. This CDR3 contains 13 residues. About this clone itself: The target antigen is unknown.

The study's findings and limits: A later analysis found TCR association rates differed by HLA locus, highest for DRB1 and lowest for HLA-C.

The study ran its PCR with 60 Vbeta and 13 Jbeta primers. The protocol was immunoSEQ multiplex PCR, while the TCRdb copy is restricted to in-frame clones and leaves out a portion. The data hold 110,000 to 150,000 clones, with roughly 82% observed a single time. The sequenced sample was PBMCs. The chain links TRBV2 to TRBJ2-2; TRBD1 agrees at 7 bases. This sequence originates from a man under 40 in good health and CMV-seronegative. The CDR3 nucleotides are TGTGCCGGAAGGGTGACAGGGCCCGGGGAGCTGTTTTTT. Amino acids: CAGRVTGPGELFF.